Included here is one T cell receptor beta chain sequence, with context. The entry originates in a study of T cell changes during pregnancy in multiple sclerosis. The protocol was immunoSEQ multiplex PCR, while the TCRdb copy is restricted to in-frame clones and leaves out a portion. The sample lists about 110,000 clones, 80% to 95% occurring once. The trim removed 1 base at V and 6 bases at J, leaving 13 bases unmatched. The germline V gene encodes CDR1 SGHTA and CDR2 FQGNSA. The CDR3 has 19 residues. This sample comprised peripheral blood, obtained in the third trimester of pregnancy. This TCR was sampled from a female donor with multiple sclerosis, enrolled in a pregnancy study. This chain uses TRBV7-2 with TRBJ2-1; 12 nucleotides agree with TRBD2. The CDR3 DNA reads as TGTGCCAGCAGCTTAGTCAGTAGGTCTAGCGGGGGGGTTGTCAATGAGCAGTTCTTC. Its translation: CASSLVSRSSGGVVNEQFF.